The clone carrying this T cell receptor beta chain was observed at least ten times. Its target is not known. This sample stems from a study of regulatory T cells in long-lasting Graves disease. Trimming took 8 bases from V and 6 from J, leaving 16 bases between them. This CDR3 has 14 residues. General study results and limits: Small numbers of samples may have cut accuracy.

The time point: newly diagnosed GD, antithyroid drugs for less than 3 months. From RNA extracted from PBMCs, the TCR library was made. Investigators report Graves' disease was diagnosed under American Thyroid Association guidelines. Arm-PCR of CDR3 regions with iRepertoire HTBI primers generated TCR beta libraries. TCRdb re-called the multiplex PCR reads with MiXCR, one entry per CDR3 protein. The table lists hundreds of thousands of distinct CDR3 sequences, 15% of them singletons. These sequences were also reported in another study, on T cells in Graves' hyperthyroidism and ophthalmopathy.

The receptor was isolated from a woman between 35 and 50 years old with Graves disease. This specimen consisted of peripheral blood mononuclear cells (PBMCs), obtained at new diagnosis, from a patient treated with antithyroid drugs. The chain joins TRBV12-3 or TRBV12-4 to TRBJ2-2; D may be TRBD1 (6 bases). The DNA for the CDR3 is TGTGCCAGCGGCCGGACCAGGGGACCCGGGGAGCTGTTTTTT. Residues: CASGRTRGPGELFF.